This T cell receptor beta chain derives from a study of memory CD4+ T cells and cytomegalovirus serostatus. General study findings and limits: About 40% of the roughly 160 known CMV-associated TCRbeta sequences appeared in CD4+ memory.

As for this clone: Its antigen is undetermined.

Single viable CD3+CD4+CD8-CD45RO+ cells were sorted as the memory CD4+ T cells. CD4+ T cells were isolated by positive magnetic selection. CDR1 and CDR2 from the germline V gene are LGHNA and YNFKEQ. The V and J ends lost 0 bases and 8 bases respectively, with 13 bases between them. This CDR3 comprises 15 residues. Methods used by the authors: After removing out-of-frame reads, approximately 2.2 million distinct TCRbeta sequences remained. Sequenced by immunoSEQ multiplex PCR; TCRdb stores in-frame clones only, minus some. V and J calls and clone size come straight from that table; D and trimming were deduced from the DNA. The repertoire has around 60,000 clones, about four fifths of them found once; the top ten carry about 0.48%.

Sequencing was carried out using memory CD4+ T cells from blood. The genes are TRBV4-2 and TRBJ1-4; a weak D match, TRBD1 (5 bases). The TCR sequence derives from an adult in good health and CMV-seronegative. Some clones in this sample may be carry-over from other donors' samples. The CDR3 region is CASSQDPGPEEKLFF. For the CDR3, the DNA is TGTGCCAGCAGCCAAGATCCGGGACCAGAGGAAAAACTGTTTTTT.